The 7 T cell receptor beta chains in this list originate from one sample, sequenced in a study of blood T cell repertoires in COVID-19. Profiling relied on immunoSEQ multiplex PCR, and the TCRdb table lists in-frame clones only, not all of them. The table lists about 120,000 clones, 65% to 90% of them singletons. The source material was peripheral blood. These receptors were collected from an elderly man with active or convalescent COVID-19.

CDR3 loop: CASSSGTPSDTQYF. For the CDR3, the DNA is TGTGCCAGCAGTTCCGGGACTCCTTCGGATACGCAGTATTTT. The genes are TRBV6-2 or TRBV6-3 and TRBJ2-3; perhaps TRBD2 as D (6 bases). The CDR3 length is 14 residues. Germline V gene lookup returns CDR1 MNHEY and CDR2 SVGEGT. Deletions cut 4 bases from V and 6 bases from J, with 14 bases between.

This sequence joins TRBV18 and TRBJ2-7; D perhaps matches TRBD2 (5 bases). Trimming left V 6 bases short and J 12 bases short, with 27 bases between. CDR1 is KGHSH, CDR2 LQKENI, per germline. The CDR3 covers 15 residues. This chain's CDR3 is CASSDEEGLPQSPYF. CDR3 bases: TGTGCCAGCTCGGATGAGGAAGGACTTCCCCAGAGTCCGTACTTC.

The chain recombines TRBV24-1 with TRBJ1-6, with D perhaps matching TRBD1 (5 bases). Trimming removed 4 bases at V and 10 bases at J, with 13 bases between. In germline, CDR1 is KGHDR, CDR2 SFDVKD. The CDR3 runs to 14 residues. In nucleotides, the CDR3 is TGTGCCACCAGTGAGGGGCGTGTAGGATCACCCCTCCACTTT. This translates into CATSEGRVGSPLHF.

This chain uses TRBV5-1 with TRBJ2-3; TRBD1 aligns across 8 bases. This CDR3 contains 16 residues. With 4 bases clipped from V and 0 bases from J, the junction kept 7 bases outside the gene matches. Germline V CDR1 and CDR2: SGHRS, YFSETQ. CDR3 loop: CASSRTGRTSTDTQYF. The CDR3, as DNA: TGCGCCAGCAGCCGGACAGGGCGTACTAGCACAGATACGCAGTATTTT.

The rearrangement links TRBV3-1 (or the pseudogene TRBV3-2) to TRBJ1-1; D gene unclear. In germline, CDR1 is LGHDT, CDR2 YNNKEL (reference sequence). Trimming cost V 0 bases and J 5 bases, with 10 bases left between them. This CDR3 is 14 amino acids long. CDR3 region: CASSQEGRGTEAFF. The DNA of the CDR3 is TGTGCCAGCAGCCAAGAGGGTCGAGGGACTGAAGCTTTCTTT.

The CDR3 region has the DNA TGTGCCAGCAGCTCTACAGGGAATTCACCCCTCCACTTT. Amino acid sequence: CASSSTGNSPLHF. J is TRBJ1-6 and V is TRBV7-3, with D possibly matching TRBD1 (6 bases). Per the germline V gene, CDR1 is SGHTA and CDR2 is FQGTGA. V lost 4 bases to trimming and J lost 7 bases, with 8 bases between them. This CDR3 has 13 residues.

The chain is built from TRBV7-2 and TRBJ2-7, with 11 bases lining up with TRBD2. V shed 5 bases, J shed 6 bases, and the junction held 6 bases outside the gene matches. Per the germline V gene, CDR1 is SGHTA and CDR2 is FQGNSA. The CDR3 spans 14 residues. The CDR3: CASSVLAGVGEQYF. The DNA for the CDR3 is TGTGCCAGCAGCGTACTAGCGGGAGTAGGCGAGCAGTACTTC.